The 4 T cell receptor beta chains listed next were all sequenced from one sample in a study of CD8 T cells in ankylosing spondylitis. A single record per CDR3 protein comes from TCRdb applying MiXCR to the 5' RACE reads. The table records around 160,000 distinct CDR3 sequences, 11% of them present only once. The specimen was blood, either unsorted or a sorted T cell fraction (not recorded which). The receptors were gathered from a male donor with ankylosing spondylitis or in good health (not recorded which).

Of note for this clonotype: This sequence may be a read error, since a much larger clone differs from it by one base. The rearrangement uses TRBV29-1 and TRBJ2-3; D may be TRBD2 (5 bases). This CDR3 spans 12 amino acids. CDR1 SQVTM and CDR2 ANQGSEA come from the germline V gene. The V and J ends lost 8 bases and 1 base respectively, with 10 bases between them. The CDR3 sequence: CSIAEGTDTQYF. The CDR3 nucleotides are TGCAGCATTGCGGAGGGCACAGATACGCAGTATTTT.

This clonotype was counted a few times. The rearrangement joins TRBV28 to TRBJ1-2; D might be TRBD1 (6 bases). The CDR3 contains 15 residues. Deletions cut 6 bases from V and 0 bases from J, with 14 bases between. Germline lookup yields CDR1 MDHEN and CDR2 SYDVKM. For the CDR3, the DNA is TGTGCCAGCAGCCGAGGGACACTGGCTAACTATGGCTACACCTTC. As protein: CASSRGTLANYGYTF.

Ten or more counts support this clonotype. The chain recombines TRBV15 with TRBJ2-1; 10 bases match TRBD1. Germline V gene lookup returns CDR1 LNHNV and CDR2 YYDKDF (reference sequence). Trimming removed 6 bases from V and 4 bases from J; junction bases left unmatched: 12. The CDR3 runs 17 residues. The CDR3 region has the DNA TGTGCCACCAGGGGGACAGGGGAGGTACGACTATACAATGAGCAGTTCTTC. Translating it yields CATRGTGEVRLYNEQFF. The full variable domain, in which reference TRBV15 and TRBJ2-1 provide the parts outside the CDR3, is DAMVIQNPRYQVTQFGKPVTLSCSQTLNHNVMYWYQQKSSQAPKLLFHYYDKDFNNEADTPDNFQSRRPNTSFCFLDIRSPGLGDTAMYLCATRGTGEVRLYNEQFFGPGTRLTVL.

This clonotype has ten or more counts. V and J are TRBV20-1 and TRBJ2-3, with D possibly matching TRBD2 (6 bases). Per germline, CDR1 DFQATT and CDR2 SNEGSKA (reference sequence). The CDR3 has 15 amino acids. V dropped 0 bases and J dropped 4 bases, with 14 bases sitting between them. As DNA, the CDR3 is TGCAGTGCTAGAGATTGGAGGGAGTCCCCAGATACGCAGTATTTT. It yields the protein CSARDWRESPDTQYF.